Listed below are T cell receptor beta chains from one sample, sequenced in a study of T cell changes during pregnancy in multiple sclerosis. Profiled with immunoSEQ multiplex PCR; TCRdb holds only in-frame clones, not every one. Among about 41,000 clones listed, roughly 90% were seen once. The sample here was CD8+ T cells from peripheral blood mononuclear cells, taken in the third trimester of pregnancy. The receptors were sampled from a female donor with multiple sclerosis, enrolled in a pregnancy study. Each CDR3 is given with its conserved first and last residue. The D gene is left open where the match is weak. Size is omitted from some rows. Given values are once, few, many or a class for expanded clones.

j_call	v_call	d_call	clone_size	cdr3_nt	cdr3_aa
TRBJ2-3	TRBV27	NA	NA	TGTGCCAGCAGTTTATCGGTACTGACAGATACGCAGTATTTT	CASSLSVLTDTQYF
TRBJ2-1	TRBV16	NA	NA	TGTGCCAGCAGCCAATCAAAACTCGCTGAGCAGTTCTTC	CASSQSKLAEQFF
TRBJ2-1	TRBV9	NA	NA	TGTGCCAGCAGCCTATCCTTTAGCGGTATCTCCTACAATGAGCAGTTCTTC	CASSLSFSGISYNEQFF
TRBJ2-2	TRBV18	NA	NA	TGTGCCAGCTCACCTACCGACAGTTACACCGGGGAGCTGTTTTTT	CASSPTDSYTGELFF
TRBJ2-5	TRBV6-4	NA	NA	TGTGCCAGCAGTGCTGGGGCCCAAGAGACCCAGTACTTC	CASSAGAQETQYF
TRBJ2-1	TRBV7-9	TRBD2	NA	TGTGCCAGCAGCACGACTAGCGATCGGTTCTTC	CASSTTSDRFF
TRBJ1-2	TRBV7-9	TRBD1	NA	TGTGCCAGCAGCTCGCAGGGGGCTAGTCTCTACACCTTC	CASSSQGASLYTF
TRBJ2-3	TRBV7-8	TRBD2	NA	TGTGCCAGCAGCCCTCTAGCGGGGGTCACAGATACGCAGTATTTT	CASSPLAGVTDTQYF
TRBJ2-3	TRBV2	TRBD1	NA	TGTGCCAGCAGTCCCGGGACAGCTAGCACAGATACGCAGTATTTT	CASSPGTASTDTQYF
TRBJ1-2	TRBV30	NA	NA	TGTGCCTGGATTGCCGGGTCCTATGGCTACACCTTC	CAWIAGSYGYTF
TRBJ2-5	TRBV4-1	NA	NA	TGCGCCAGCAACAGGGGTGGGGGGCAAGAGACCCAGTACTTC	CASNRGGGQETQYF
TRBJ2-3	TRBV29-1	TRBD2	NA	TGCAGCGTTGAATTGGACTCGGGGAGGGTGGATACGCAGTATTTT	CSVELDSGRVDTQYF
TRBJ1-2	TRBV6-5	TRBD1	NA	TGTGCCAGCAGTTATTCCCGTCAGGGGGTTGAAGGCTACACCTTC	CASSYSRQGVEGYTF
TRBJ2-7	TRBV9	NA	NA	TGTGCCAGCAGCGTATATCCTTTTTACGAGCAGTACTTC	CASSVYPFYEQYF
TRBJ2-7	TRBV7-8	NA	once	TGTGCCAGCAGCGCGTTAGGGGAAGAGCAGTACTTC	CASSALGEEQYF
TRBJ2-2	TRBV7-2	NA	NA	TGTGCCAGCAGCTTATGGGCTAGCTCCGGGGAGCTGTTTTTT	CASSLWASSGELFF
TRBJ2-3	TRBV13	NA	NA	TGTGCCAGCAGCCCTCTGGGCGCACGCACAGATACGCAGTATTTT	CASSPLGARTDTQYF
TRBJ2-3	TRBV7-9	NA	NA	TGTGCCAGCAGCTTATCTATGGGGCTGGGTACGCAGTATTTT	CASSLSMGLGTQYF
TRBJ2-1	TRBV9	NA	NA	TGTGCCAGCAGCGCCAGTTTGGATGAGCAGTTCTTC	CASSASLDEQFF
TRBJ2-3	TRBV27	TRBD2	once	TGTGCCAGCAGTCCGGGGGGGGCTACAGATACGCAGTATTTT	CASSPGGATDTQYF
TRBJ2-7	TRBV27	NA	few	TGTGCCAGCAGCCCCCCCAGCGGGTACGAGCAGTACTTC	CASSPPSGYEQYF
TRBJ1-2	TRBV28	NA	NA	TGTGCCAGCAGTTTACGTGTGGGGGGGGATGGCTACACCTTC	CASSLRVGGDGYTF
TRBJ2-3	TRBV11-3	NA	many	TGTGCCAGCAGCTTAATCGGGGAAACGCAGTATTTT	CASSLIGETQYF
TRBJ2-7	TRBV21-1	NA	once	TGTGCCAGCAGCAAAATTCTAGCGGGAGCCTCCGAGCAGTACTTC	CASSKILAGASEQYF
TRBJ1-5	TRBV6-5	TRBD1	NA	TGTGCCAGCAGGCCGGGACAGGGTCCCAATCAGCCCCAGCATTTT	CASRPGQGPNQPQHF
TRBJ1-2	TRBV7-9	TRBD1	NA	TGTGCCAGCAGCCACGGGCCGGGACAGGGGGCCGGTGGCTACACCTTC	CASSHGPGQGAGGYTF
TRBJ1-2	TRBV4-1	NA	NA	TGCGCCAGCAGCCAAGACGGACACGGGCCTGGCTACACCTTC	CASSQDGHGPGYTF
TRBJ1-6	TRBV11-2	NA	NA	TGTGCCAGCAGCTTTACAAATTCACCCCTCCACTTT	CASSFTNSPLHF
TRBJ1-1	TRBV6-1	NA	NA	TGTGCCAGCAGTGATGGGGGCGCGAAAGCGAACACTGAAGCTTTCTTT	CASSDGGAKANTEAFF
TRBJ1-2	TRBV27	TRBD1	NA	TGTGCCAGCAGTGTGACAGGGGGCTATGGCTACACCTTC	CASSVTGGYGYTF
TRBJ2-3	TRBV5-1	NA	NA	TGCGCCAGCAGCTTTCGTGTTGGGGCATCGCCATTGGATGCAGGAGACACAGATACGCAGTATTTT	CASSFRVGASPLDAGDTDTQYF
TRBJ2-7	TRBV30	TRBD1	NA	TGTGCCTGGAGCAGTACATGGGACAGGGTCTACGAGCAGTACTTC	CAWSSTWDRVYEQYF
TRBJ2-7	TRBV27	TRBD2	NA	TGTGCCAGCAGTCCATCCGGGACTAGCGTTTCCTACGAGCAGTACTTC	CASSPSGTSVSYEQYF
TRBJ1-6	TRBV21-1	NA	NA	TGTGCCAGCAGCATCGGACAGGGAGGTAATTCACCCCTCCACTTT	CASSIGQGGNSPLHF
TRBJ2-5	TRBV4-3	NA	NA	TGCGCCAGCAGCCAAGATAGGGGTGAAGAGACCCAGTACTTC	CASSQDRGEETQYF
TRBJ2-7	TRBV28	TRBD2	once	TGTGCCAGCAGTTGGCAGGGAGGGTACGAGCAGTACTTC	CASSWQGGYEQYF
TRBJ1-6	TRBV30	TRBD1	NA	TGTGCCTGGAAGACAGGGGATAATTCACCCCTCCACTTT	CAWKTGDNSPLHF
TRBJ2-1	TRBV10-3	TRBD1	NA	TGTGCCATCAGCCCGGGGCGGGGGACAGGGATATACAATGAGCAGTTCTTC	CAISPGRGTGIYNEQFF
TRBJ2-7	TRBV5-4	NA	NA	TGTGCCAGCAGCTTCGGCGACAAGACCTACGAGCAGTACTTC	CASSFGDKTYEQYF
TRBJ2-1	TRBV6-5	TRBD2	NA	TGTGCCACGACTAGCGGGAGAACCCATGAGCAGTTCTTC	CATTSGRTHEQFF
TRBJ1-3	TRBV7-6	NA	NA	TGTGCCAGCAGCGAGACGGCAGGGTGGGGAAACACCATATATTTT	CASSETAGWGNTIYF
TRBJ2-1	TRBV28	TRBD2	NA	TGTGCCAGCACCCAACCCGGGACTAGCAGCCACAATGAGCAGTTCTTC	CASTQPGTSSHNEQFF
TRBJ2-1	TRBV7-9	NA	NA	TGTGCCAGCAGCCCCCCGCGGACAGTCTCCTACAATGAGCAGTTCTTC	CASSPPRTVSYNEQFF
TRBJ1-2	TRBV7-9	TRBD1	NA	TGTGCCAGCAGCGCAGGGGGTCTTTATGGCTACACCTTC	CASSAGGLYGYTF
TRBJ2-7	TRBV7-9	TRBD1	NA	TGTGCCAGCAGCTTAGTGGGTCACAGGGGGCTCCACGAGCAGTACTTC	CASSLVGHRGLHEQYF
TRBJ1-2	TRBV11-3	NA	NA	TGTGCCAGCAGCTTAGATCTTTCGGCAGGGGCAAATGGCTACACCTTC	CASSLDLSAGANGYTF
TRBJ1-2	TRBV6-5	NA	NA	TGTGCCAGCAGCCCCATCTCGGCTAACTATGGCTACACCTTC	CASSPISANYGYTF
TRBJ2-1	TRBV6-4	TRBD2	NA	TGTGCCAGCAGTGACTCGAGCGGGGGGAACAATGAGCAGTTCTTC	CASSDSSGGNNEQFF
TRBJ2-1	TRBV4-1	NA	NA	TGCGCCAGCAGCCAGGGATCAGGGTGGGATGAGCAGTTCTTC	CASSQGSGWDEQFF
TRBJ1-2	TRBV6-6	TRBD1	NA	TGTGCCAGCATACAGGGGCTCCATGGCTACACCTTC	CASIQGLHGYTF
TRBJ2-7	TRBV4-3	TRBD1	NA	TGCGCCAGCAGCCGAGACAGGGGGTACGAGCAGTACTTC	CASSRDRGYEQYF
TRBJ1-5	TRBV28	NA	NA	TGTGCCAGCAGTCCACGTACTGAACAGGGTTCCAATCAGCCCCAGCATTTT	CASSPRTEQGSNQPQHF
TRBJ1-2	TRBV7-9	NA	NA	TGTGCCAGCAGCCCCGGGGTCGGTGGGGAGATCAACTATGGCTACACCTTC	CASSPGVGGEINYGYTF
TRBJ2-5	TRBV19	NA	NA	TGTGCCAGTAGTATAGAGAGTAGCGAGTTTTTCGAGACCCAGTACTTC	CASSIESSEFFETQYF
TRBJ2-2	TRBV7-8	TRBD1	NA	TGTGCCAGCAGGGACAGGAGGCTGTTTTTT	CASRDRRLFF
TRBJ2-3	TRBV13	NA	NA	TGTGCCAGCAGCCAACAGTTTGATACGCAGTATTTT	CASSQQFDTQYF
TRBJ2-2	TRBV7-2	NA	NA	TGTGCCAGCAGCCGTGGGGGGATCGGGGAGCTGTTTTTT	CASSRGGIGELFF
TRBJ1-2	TRBV30	NA	NA	TGTGCCTGGGAGGAGAGTGGCTACACCTTC	CAWEESGYTF
TRBJ2-1	TRBV7-9	NA	NA	TGTGCCAGCAGCTTTGGCCAGTTAAGCTCCTACAATGAGCAGTTCTTC	CASSFGQLSSYNEQFF